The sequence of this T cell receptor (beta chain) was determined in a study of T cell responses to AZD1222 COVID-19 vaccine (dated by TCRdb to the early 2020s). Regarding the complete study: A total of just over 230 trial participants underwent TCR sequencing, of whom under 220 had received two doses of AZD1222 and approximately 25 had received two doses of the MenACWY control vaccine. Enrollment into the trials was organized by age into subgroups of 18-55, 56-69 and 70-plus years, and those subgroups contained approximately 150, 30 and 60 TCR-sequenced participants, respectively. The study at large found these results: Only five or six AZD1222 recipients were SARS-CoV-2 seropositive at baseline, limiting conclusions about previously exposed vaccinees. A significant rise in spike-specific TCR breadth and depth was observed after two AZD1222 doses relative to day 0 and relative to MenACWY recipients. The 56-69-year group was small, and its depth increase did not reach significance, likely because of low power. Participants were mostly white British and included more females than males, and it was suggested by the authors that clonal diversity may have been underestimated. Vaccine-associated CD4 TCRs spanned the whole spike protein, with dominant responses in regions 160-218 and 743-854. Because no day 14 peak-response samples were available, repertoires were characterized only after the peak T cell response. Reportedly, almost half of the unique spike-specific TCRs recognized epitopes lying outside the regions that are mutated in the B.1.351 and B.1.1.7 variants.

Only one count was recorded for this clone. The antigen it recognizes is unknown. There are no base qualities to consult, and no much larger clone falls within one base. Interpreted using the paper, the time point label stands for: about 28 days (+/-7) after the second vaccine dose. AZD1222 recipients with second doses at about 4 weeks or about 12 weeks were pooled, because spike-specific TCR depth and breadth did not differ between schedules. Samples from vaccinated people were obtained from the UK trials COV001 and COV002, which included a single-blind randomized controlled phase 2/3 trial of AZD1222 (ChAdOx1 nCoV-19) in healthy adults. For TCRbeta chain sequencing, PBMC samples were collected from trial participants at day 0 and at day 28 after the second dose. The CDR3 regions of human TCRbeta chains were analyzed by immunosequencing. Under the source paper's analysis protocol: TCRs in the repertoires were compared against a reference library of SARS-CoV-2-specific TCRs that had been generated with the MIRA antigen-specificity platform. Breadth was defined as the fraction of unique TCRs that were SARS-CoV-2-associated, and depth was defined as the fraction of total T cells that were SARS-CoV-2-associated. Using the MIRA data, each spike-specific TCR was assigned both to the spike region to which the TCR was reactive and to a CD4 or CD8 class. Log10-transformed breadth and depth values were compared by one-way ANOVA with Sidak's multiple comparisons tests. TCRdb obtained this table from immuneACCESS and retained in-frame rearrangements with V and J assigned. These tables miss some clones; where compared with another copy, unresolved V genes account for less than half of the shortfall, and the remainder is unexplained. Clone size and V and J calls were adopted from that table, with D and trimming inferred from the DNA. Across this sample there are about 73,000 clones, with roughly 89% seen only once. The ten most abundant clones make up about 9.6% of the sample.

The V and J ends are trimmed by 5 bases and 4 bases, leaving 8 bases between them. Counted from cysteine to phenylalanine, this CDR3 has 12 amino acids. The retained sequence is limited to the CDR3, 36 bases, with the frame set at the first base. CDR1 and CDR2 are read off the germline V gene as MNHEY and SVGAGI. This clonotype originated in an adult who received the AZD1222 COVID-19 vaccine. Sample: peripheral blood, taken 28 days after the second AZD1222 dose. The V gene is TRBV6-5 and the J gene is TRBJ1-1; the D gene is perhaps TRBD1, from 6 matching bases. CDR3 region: CASSRGGTEAFF. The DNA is TGTGCCAGCAGTAGAGGGGGCACTGAAGCTTTCTTT.